This T cell receptor (beta chain) was documented in a study of CD8+CD57+ T cells in acquired aplastic anemia. Looking at the study overall: Approximately 9.9 million reads, on average, were obtained for CD4+ cells from healthy donors.

This CDR3 has 20 residues. The germline CDR1 and CDR2 sequences are SNHLY and FYNNEI. J gave up 1 base and V 7 bases, and 20 bases lay outside the gene matches. There are many counts of this clonotype. CDR3 and TCR beta VDJ profiling relied on genomic DNA as the template. TCRdb called the reads again in MiXCR, with one record for every CDR3 protein. The data hold around 230,000 distinct CDR3 sequences, with around 63% observed a single time. The chain carries TRBV2 and TRBJ2-3; 10 positions match TRBD2. The sample was sorted CD4+, CD8+, or CD8+CD57+ T cells (not recorded which) from PBMCs. The sequence derives from a human donor in good health. Here the CDR3 reads CASKIRLAGANHHRTDTQYF. DNA of the CDR3: TGTGCCAGCAAGATTCGGCTAGCGGGGGCTAATCACCATCGCACAGATACGCAGTATTTT.